This section outlines one T cell receptor beta chain sequence together with its context. The sample comes from a study of blood T cell repertoires in COVID-19. Study summary: Sources were T cells, B-cell-depleted T cells, or PBMCs; the material itself was cDNA or gDNA.

Germline V CDR1 and CDR2: SGHRS, YFSETQ. The germline V and J ends were trimmed by 3 bases and 4 bases, with 16 bases remaining between them. The CDR3 extends over 15 amino acids. The repertoire was sequenced with immunoSEQ multiplex PCR; TCRdb's copy has only in-frame clones and lacks some. This sample has fewer than 150,000 clones; 84% occur once, and the top ten carry 7.5% to 8.5%. This chain connects TRBV5-1 to TRBJ1-1, with D perhaps matching TRBD1 (6 bases). The sequenced sample was peripheral blood. This sequence originates from a human donor in a cohort sampled during active COVID-19. The CDR3 DNA reads as TGCGCCAGCAGCTGGACTAGTGGGGGGCTCACTGAAGCTTTCTTT. It codes for CASSWTSGGLTEAFF. The entire variable domain, with the rest obtained from reference TRBV5-1 and TRBJ1-1, is as follows: KAGVTQTPRYLIKTRGQQVTLSCSPISGHRSVSWYQQTPGQGLQFLFEYFSETQRNKGNFPGRFSGRQFSNSRSEMNVSTLELGDSALYLCASSWTSGGLTEAFFGQGTRLTVV.